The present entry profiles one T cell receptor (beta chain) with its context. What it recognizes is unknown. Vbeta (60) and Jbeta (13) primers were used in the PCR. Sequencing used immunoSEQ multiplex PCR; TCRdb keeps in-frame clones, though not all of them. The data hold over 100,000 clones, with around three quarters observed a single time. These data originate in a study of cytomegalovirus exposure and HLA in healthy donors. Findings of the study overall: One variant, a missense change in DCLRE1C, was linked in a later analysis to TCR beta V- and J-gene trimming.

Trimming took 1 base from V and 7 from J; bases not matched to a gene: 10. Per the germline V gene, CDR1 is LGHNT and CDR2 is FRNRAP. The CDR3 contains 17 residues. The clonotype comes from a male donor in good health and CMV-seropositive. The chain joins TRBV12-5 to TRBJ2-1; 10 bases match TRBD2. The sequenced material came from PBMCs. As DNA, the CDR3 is TGTGCTAGTGGTTTGGACCCCTCTAGCGGGAGTGTGAATGAGCAGTTCTTC. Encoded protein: CASGLDPSSGSVNEQFF.